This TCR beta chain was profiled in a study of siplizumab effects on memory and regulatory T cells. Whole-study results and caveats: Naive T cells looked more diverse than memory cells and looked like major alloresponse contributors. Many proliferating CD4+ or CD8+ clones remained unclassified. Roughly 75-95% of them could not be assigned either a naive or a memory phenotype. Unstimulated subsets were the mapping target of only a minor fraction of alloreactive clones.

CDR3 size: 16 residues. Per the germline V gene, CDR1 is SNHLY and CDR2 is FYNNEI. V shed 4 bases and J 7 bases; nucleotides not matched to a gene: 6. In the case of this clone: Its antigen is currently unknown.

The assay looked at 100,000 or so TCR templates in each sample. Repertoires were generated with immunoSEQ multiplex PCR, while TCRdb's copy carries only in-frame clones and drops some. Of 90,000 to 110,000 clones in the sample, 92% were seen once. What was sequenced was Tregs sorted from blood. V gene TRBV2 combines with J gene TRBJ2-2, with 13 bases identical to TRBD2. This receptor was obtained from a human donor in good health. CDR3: CASSAKLAGGGGELFF. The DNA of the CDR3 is TGTGCCAGCAGTGCAAAACTAGCGGGAGGGGGCGGGGAGCTGTTTTTT.